One sample yielded the 6 T cell receptor beta chains listed below, sequenced in a study of radiation and T cells in renal cell carcinoma. Repertoires were generated with immunoSEQ multiplex PCR, while TCRdb's copy carries only in-frame clones and drops some. The sample contains 150,000 or so clones, 88% of which appear only once. Time point: baseline pretreatment blood. As for treatment: 15 Gy SBRT to primary tumor, nephrectomy 4 weeks later. This specimen was blood, taken from a patient whose treatment included radiotherapy and nephrectomy. These receptors all stem from a woman in her 70s with renal cell carcinoma.

The V gene is TRBV5-1, the J gene TRBJ2-3; unclear D gene. Between the trimmed V and J ends, which lost 0 bases and 6 bases, there was a span of 14 bases. This CDR3 is built from 15 residues. The V gene's germline CDR1 is SGHRS and CDR2 YFSETQ. The CDR3: CASSLAGVDYDTQYF. In nucleotides, the CDR3 is TGCGCCAGCAGCTTGGCCGGTGTGGATTACGATACGCAGTATTTT.

The chain combines TRBV7-6 with TRBJ1-2, with 7 nucleotides matching TRBD1. This CDR3 comprises 15 residues. Unmatched junction bases numbered 6, after V lost 1 base and J lost 4 bases. Looked up from germline, CDR1 is SGHVS and CDR2 is FNYEAQ. The CDR3 nucleotides read TGTGCCAGCAGCTTAGTTCAGGGGGTGGTCTATGGCTACACCTTC. It codes for CASSLVQGVVYGYTF.

The rearrangement joins TRBV19 to TRBJ1-5; D call uncertain. From germline, CDR1 is LNHDA and CDR2 SQIVND (reference sequence). Between the trimmed V and J ends, which lost 4 bases and 0 bases, there was a span of 7 bases. The CDR3 covers 14 residues. CDR3 in DNA: TGTGCCAGTAGTAAAGGGTATAGCAATCAGCCCCAGCATTTT. The encoded protein is CASSKGYSNQPQHF.

This chain connects TRBV2 to TRBJ1-6, with D possibly being TRBD1 (6 bases). CDR1 and CDR2 from the germline V gene are SNHLY and FYNNEI. This CDR3 has 16 amino acids. The germline V and J ends were trimmed by 6 bases and 6 bases, with 18 bases remaining between them. The CDR3 region has the DNA TGTGCCAGCAGCCAGAGAGTAGCGGGGGCTAATTCACCCCTCCACTTT. Encoded protein: CASSQRVAGANSPLHF.

This chain uses TRBV6-5 with TRBJ2-3, with D possibly TRBD1 on 6 matching bases. The germline gives CDR1 MNHEY, CDR2 SVGAGI. Trimming shortened V by 2 bases and J by 1 base, and 13 bases separated the two germline ends. The CDR3 totals 16 residues. CDR3 sequence: CASSYPPRGGTDTQYF. In nucleotides, the CDR3 is TGTGCCAGCAGTTACCCACCCAGGGGCGGCACAGATACGCAGTATTTT.

This chain links TRBV19 with TRBJ1-4, with TRBD1 matching 9 bases. This CDR3 contains 14 residues. J was trimmed by 8 bases and V by 6 bases; bases with no gene match: 7. Per the germline V gene, CDR1 is LNHDA and CDR2 is SQIVND (reference sequence). The CDR3 DNA is TGTGCCAGTAGACCGACAGGGGGAGGGGAAAAACTGTTTTTT. This translates into CASRPTGGGEKLFF.